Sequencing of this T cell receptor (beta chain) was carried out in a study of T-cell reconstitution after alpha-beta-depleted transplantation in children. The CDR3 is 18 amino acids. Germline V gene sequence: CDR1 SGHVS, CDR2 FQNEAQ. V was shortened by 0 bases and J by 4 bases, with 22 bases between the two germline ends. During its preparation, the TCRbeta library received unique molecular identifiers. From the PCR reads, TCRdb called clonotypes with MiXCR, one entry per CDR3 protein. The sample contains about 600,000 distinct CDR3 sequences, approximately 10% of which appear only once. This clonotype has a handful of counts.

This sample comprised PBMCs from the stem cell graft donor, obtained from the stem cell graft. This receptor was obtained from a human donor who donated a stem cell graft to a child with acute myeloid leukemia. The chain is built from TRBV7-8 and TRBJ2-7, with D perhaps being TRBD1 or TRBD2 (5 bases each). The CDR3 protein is CASSLAVVRQGGEYEQYF. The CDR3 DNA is TGTGCCAGCAGCTTAGCTGTCGTTCGGCAGGGTGGGGAGTACGAGCAGTACTTC.